The 29 T cell receptor beta chains in this list originate from one sample, sequenced in a study of shared clonotypes between healthy human individuals. Clones were sequenced by immunoSEQ multiplex PCR, and TCRdb holds only the in-frame ones, with some missing. The sample lists hundreds of thousands of clones; about 73% were seen once. The source material was memory CD4+ T cells sorted from blood. Subset: CD45RA-negative fraction. Source of these receptors: a man younger than 40 in good health.

The chain recombines TRBV7-6 with TRBJ2-5; D gene unclear. This CDR3 spans 14 amino acids. Per germline, CDR1 SGHVS and CDR2 FNYEAQ. Trimming took off 1 base at V and 4 bases at J, with 10 bases between the two ends. The DNA of the CDR3 is TGTGCCAGCAGCTTAGGACCCCGGGCAGAGACCCAGTACTTC. It encodes CASSLGPRAETQYF.

V usage is TRBV18 and J usage is TRBJ2-7; 7 bases match TRBD2. Trimming cost V 5 bases and J 5 bases; bases outside gene matches: 12. Germline V gene lookup returns CDR1 KGHSH and CDR2 LQKENI. The CDR3 totals 15 residues. DNA for the CDR3: TGTGCCAGCTCAAGAAACCGCCTCGGGGGGAACGAGCAGTACTTC. This translates into CASSRNRLGGNEQYF.

This clone was seen at least ten times. In the same sample, other DNA sequences code for this CDR3. The chain couples TRBV30 to TRBJ2-7; D may be TRBD1 (6 bases). Germline loops: CDR1 GTSNPN, CDR2 SVGIG (reference sequence). The CDR3 is made up of 12 amino acids. Trimming took 4 bases from V and 2 from J, leaving 9 bases between them. The CDR3 region has the DNA TGTGCCTGGAAACAGGGCACCTACGAGCAGTACTTC. It specifies CAWKQGTYEQYF.

The chain's CDR3 is CASSWGQGTGYTF. CDR3 bases: TGTGCCAGCAGCTGGGGACAGGGGACGGGCTACACCTTC. The rearrangement uses TRBV11-2 and TRBJ1-2; 10 nucleotides align to TRBD1. The ends lost 4 bases at V and 8 bases at J; junction bases unmatched: 4. CDR1 and CDR2 (germline): SGHAT, FQNNGV. The CDR3 has 13 residues.

This chain links TRBV5-8 with TRBJ2-7, with 7 nucleotides matching TRBD1. V lost 2 bases to trimming and J lost 6 bases; unmatched junction nucleotides: 8. Per germline, CDR1 SGHTS and CDR2 YDEGEE. The CDR3 has 14 amino acids. CDR3 coding DNA: TGTGCCAGCAGCTTCTCTGGACAGGCGCCCGAGCAGTACTTC. Residues: CASSFSGQAPEQYF.

J is TRBJ1-2 and V is TRBV5-5, with a tentative D call TRBD1 (6 bases). The germline V gene has CDR1 SGHKS and CDR2 YYEKEE (reference sequence). There are 15 residues in the CDR3. V lost 0 bases to trimming and J lost 5 bases, with 14 bases between them. The CDR3 sequence: CASSLAYRTAYGYTF. CDR3 coding DNA: TGTGCCAGCAGCTTGGCTTATCGGACAGCTTATGGCTACACCTTC. Together with reference TRBV5-5 and TRBJ1-2, the CDR3 gives the full variable domain: DAGVTQSPTHLIKTRGQQVTLRCSPISGHKSVSWYQQVLGQGPQFIFQYYEKEERGRGNFPDRFSARQFPNYSSELNVNALLLGDSALYLCASSLAYRTAYGYTFGSGTRLTVV.

This clone occurred many times. The V call is TRBV7-3, the J call TRBJ2-3; no definite D call. This CDR3 contains 13 residues. V lost 4 bases to trimming and J lost 8 bases, with 13 bases between them. The V gene's germline CDR1 is SGHTA and CDR2 FQGTGA. The CDR3 DNA follows: TGTGCCAGCAGCTCTCAGACCGGGTCTACGCAGTATTTT. It yields the protein CASSSQTGSTQYF.

The rearrangement links TRBV10-3 to TRBJ2-7, with D possibly TRBD2 on 6 matching bases. CDR1 and CDR2 from the germline V gene are ENHRY and SYGVKD. This CDR3 spans 16 amino acids. V was clipped by 6 bases and J by 4 bases, with 22 bases between them. CDR3: CAIRGLRGRSTYEQYF. The CDR3, as DNA: TGTGCCATCAGGGGCTTGCGGGGACGGTCAACTTACGAGCAGTACTTC.

The rearrangement uses TRBV21-1 and TRBJ1-4; TRBD1 is the table's D call and was not checked against the DNA. TRBV21-1 counts as a pseudogene. This CDR3 has 13 amino acids. The CDR3 DNA reads TGTGCCAGCAGCAAGGGGACAGGAGAAAAACTGTTTTTT. It codes for CASSKGTGEKLFF.

This rearrangement joins TRBV15 to TRBJ2-1, with 14 bases matching TRBD2. The CDR3 consists of 17 residues. Germline V gene lookup returns CDR1 LNHNV and CDR2 YYDKDF (reference sequence). J gave up 8 bases and V 0 bases, and 6 bases lay outside the gene matches. The CDR3 sequence: CATSRDQKGLAGDEQFF. The CDR3, as DNA: TGTGCCACCAGCAGAGATCAGAAGGGACTAGCGGGAGATGAGCAGTTCTTC.

On this clone itself: Other DNA sequences in this sample translate to the same CDR3. V and J are TRBV15 and TRBJ2-1, with 11 bases aligning to TRBD2. J gave up 6 bases and V 0 bases, and 1 base lay outside the gene matches. In germline, CDR1 is LNHNV, CDR2 YYDKDF (reference sequence). The CDR3 loop spans 15 amino acids. The CDR3 is CATSRDLAGGNEQFF. As DNA, the CDR3 is TGTGCCACCAGCAGAGATCTAGCGGGAGGCAATGAGCAGTTCTTC.

This clone was picked up many times. At one boundary the junction diverges from the germline segment, which might be a read error. The chain couples TRBV6-1 to TRBJ2-4, with D tentatively TRBD2 (5 bases). CDR3 length: 16 residues. CDR1 and CDR2 (germline): MNHNS, SASEGT. The CDR3 region has the DNA TGTGCCAGCAGCGAAGACGGGCGAGCGAGGGAAAACATTCAGTACTTC. Its translation is CASSEDGRARENIQYF.

The DNA of the CDR3 is TGCGCCAGCAGCCGAGGGAATTCGAGGGCGGCCTACGAGCAGTACTTC. Protein product: CASSRGNSRAAYEQYF. The rearrangement uses TRBV5-1 and TRBJ2-7, with D perhaps TRBD2 (5 bases). The V and J ends lost 4 bases and 2 bases respectively, with 19 bases between them. The CDR3 contains 16 residues. Germline CDR1 and CDR2: SGHRS and YFSETQ.

This CDR3 is CASSPGTYEQYF. CDR3 nucleotide sequence: TGTGCCAGCAGCCCCGGGACTTACGAGCAGTACTTC. The chain couples TRBV5-4 to TRBJ2-7, with a tentative D call TRBD2 (6 bases). This CDR3 has 12 residues. From germline, CDR1 is SGHNT and CDR2 YYREEE (reference sequence). The germline V and J ends were trimmed by 4 bases and 4 bases, with 9 bases remaining between them.

The V gene is TRBV18, the J gene TRBJ1-3; TRBD1 aligns across 7 bases. CDR3 length: 14 amino acids. V shed 4 bases, J shed 3 bases, and the junction held 3 bases outside the gene matches. Germline lookup yields CDR1 KGHSH and CDR2 LQKENI. The CDR3 bases are TGTGCCAGCTCACTCCAGGGGGATGGAAACACCATATATTTT. This gives the protein CASSLQGDGNTIYF.

The chain couples TRBV5-1 to TRBJ2-5, with D perhaps TRBD2 (5 bases). This CDR3 spans 15 amino acids. V lost 0 bases and J lost 9, with 18 bases in between. Germline CDR1 is SGHRS and CDR2 is YFSETQ. The CDR3 sequence is CASSLVSDLGLSQYF. The DNA of the CDR3 is TGCGCCAGCAGCTTGGTATCGGACTTGGGGTTGTCCCAGTACTTC.

This clone was seen ten or more times. The chain links TRBV29-1 to TRBJ1-1; 11 nucleotides agree with TRBD1. CDR1 SQVTM and CDR2 ANQGSEA come from the germline V gene. The J segment lost 5 bases and the V segment lost 5 bases, leaving 7 bases of the junction unmatched. The CDR3 totals 14 residues. The CDR3 protein is CSVRDRGGLTEAFF. CDR3 nucleotides: TGCAGCGTTCGGGACAGGGGGGGGTTAACTGAAGCTTTCTTT.

The chain uses TRBV19 and TRBJ1-2; 11 bases map to TRBD1. This CDR3 spans 20 amino acids. CDR1 and CDR2 (germline): LNHDA, SQIVND (reference sequence). The V segment lost 6 bases and the J segment 0 bases; nucleotides outside the gene matches: 18. The DNA of the CDR3 is TGTGCCAGTAGCTATAGTGTCCCAGCCGGACAGGGGGCGGCTAACTATGGCTACACCTTC. As protein: CASSYSVPAGQGAANYGYTF.

J is TRBJ1-4 and V is TRBV9, with 9 bases fitting TRBD1. Per the germline V gene, CDR1 is SGDLS and CDR2 is YYNGEE. V was pared by 3 bases and J by 4 bases, with 7 bases of the junction left unmatched. CDR3 length: 16 residues. CDR3: CASSATTGGGNEKLFF. Written as DNA, the CDR3 is TGTGCCAGCAGCGCAACCACAGGGGGCGGTAATGAAAAACTGTTTTTT.

The rearrangement joins TRBV6-5 to TRBJ2-5; D gene ambiguous. The ends were cut back, 9 bases at V and 3 bases at J, with 17 bases in the middle. This CDR3 contains 14 residues. Per the germline V gene, CDR1 is MNHEY and CDR2 is SVGAGI. The CDR3 DNA follows: TGTGCCAGTTCACGGGCCCATGGGGAAGAGACCCAGTACTTC. Protein product: CASSRAHGEETQYF.

The chain couples TRBV14 to TRBJ2-2; 7 nucleotides match TRBD1. Trimming at V came to 1 base and at J to 1 base, leaving 3 bases not matched to a gene. The CDR3 consists of 16 residues. CDR1 and CDR2 from the germline V gene are SGHDN and FVKESK. The CDR3 DNA sequence: TGTGCCAGCAGCCAAGTCCGGACAGGGAACACCGGGGAGCTGTTTTTT. Translation: CASSQVRTGNTGELFF. Drawing the rest from reference TRBV14 and TRBJ2-2, the complete variable domain is EAGVTQFPSHSVIEKGQTVTLRCDPISGHDNLYWYRRVMGKEIKFLLHFVKESKQDESGMPNNRFLAERTGGTYSTLKVQPAELEDSGVYFCASSQVRTGNTGELFFGEGSRLTVL.

V and J are TRBV12-5 and TRBJ2-1; 9 bases agree with TRBD2. Losses at the gene ends were 5 bases for V and 9 bases for J; bases not matched to a gene: 8. This CDR3 is built from 14 residues. The germline V gene encodes CDR1 LGHNT and CDR2 FRNRAP. The CDR3: CASGPHLAGSEQFF. The CDR3 region has the DNA TGTGCTAGTGGTCCCCACCTAGCGGGATCTGAGCAGTTCTTC.

V usage is TRBV29-1 and J usage is TRBJ1-5; 7 positions match TRBD1. CDR3 length: 14 residues. Trimming cost V 4 bases and J 4 bases; bases outside gene matches: 7. From germline, CDR1 is SQVTM and CDR2 ANQGSEA. CDR3 in amino acids: CSVALQGNNQPQHF. In nucleotides, the CDR3 is TGCAGCGTTGCCTTACAGGGGAATAATCAGCCCCAGCATTTT.

This sequence joins TRBV11-3 and TRBJ2-1, with D uncertain. Looked up from germline, CDR1 is SGHNT and CDR2 is YENEEA. V gave up 6 bases and J gave up 9 bases, with 12 bases separating them. This CDR3 contains 12 residues. CDR3 protein: CASSSGIGEQFF. DNA for the CDR3: TGTGCCAGCAGTTCAGGAATTGGTGAGCAGTTCTTC.

The chain combines TRBV28 with TRBJ2-3; 8 positions agree with TRBD1. The CDR3 spans 16 residues. Germline loops: CDR1 MDHEN, CDR2 SYDVKM. Trimming took 6 bases from V and 2 from J; bases not matched to a gene: 10. CDR3 sequence: CASSLLGTGDTDTQYF. CDR3 bases: TGTGCCAGCAGCCTCTTGGGGACAGGAGACACAGATACGCAGTATTTT.

The chain recombines TRBV10-2 with TRBJ2-1; 8 bases are shared with TRBD2. The V and J ends lost 0 bases and 1 base, in that order; junction bases with no gene match: 2. Germline assignment: CDR1 WSHSY and CDR2 SAAADI. CDR3 size: 16 residues. The CDR3 coding sequence is TGCGCCAGCAGTGAGTCTCGGGGGGGGTCCTACAATGAGCAGTTCTTC. Protein product: CASSESRGGSYNEQFF.

V is TRBV19 and J is TRBJ2-7, with D maybe TRBD1 (6 bases). Looked up from germline, CDR1 is LNHDA and CDR2 is SQIVND (reference sequence). The CDR3 is 16 amino acids. The V gene lost 3 bases and the J gene lost 7 bases, with 22 bases spanning the gap. DNA for the CDR3: TGTGCCAGTAGTATCCACCGACAGGTTGGCCCCTTTGAGCAGTACTTC. It yields the protein CASSIHRQVGPFEQYF.

The V call is TRBV5-6, the J call TRBJ2-7; the D gene is possibly TRBD2 (6 bases). The CDR3 runs to 18 residues. Germline loops: CDR1 SGHDT, CDR2 YYEEEE. V was pared by 0 bases and J by 0 bases, with 19 bases between. The CDR3 region is CASSLEGRLAESSYEQYF. The CDR3 DNA is TGTGCCAGCAGCTTGGAGGGGAGATTAGCGGAAAGCTCCTACGAGCAGTACTTC.

Worth noting for this clone: A much larger clone differs from this one at a single base, so this may be a read error. This chain connects TRBV9 to TRBJ2-3, with 8 bases matching TRBD2. There are 14 residues in the CDR3. The junction had 0 bases not matched to a gene; V was cut back by 3 bases and J by 0 bases. In germline, CDR1 is SGDLS, CDR2 YYNGEE. Here the CDR3 reads CASSGLASTDTQYF. CDR3 DNA sequence: TGTGCCAGCAGCGGACTAGCGAGCACAGATACGCAGTATTTT.